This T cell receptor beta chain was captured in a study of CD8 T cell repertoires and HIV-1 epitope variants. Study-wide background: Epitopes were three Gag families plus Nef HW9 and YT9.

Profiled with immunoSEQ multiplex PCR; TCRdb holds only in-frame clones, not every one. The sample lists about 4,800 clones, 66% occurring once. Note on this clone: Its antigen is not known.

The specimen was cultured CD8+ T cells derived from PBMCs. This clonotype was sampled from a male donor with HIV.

The CDR3 protein is CASGGQGYGYTF. DNA of the CDR3: TGTGCCAGTGGGGGACAGGGCTATGGCTACACCTTC. The chain employs TRBV19 and TRBJ1-2; 9 bases map to TRBD1. Germline-derived CDR1 and CDR2 are LNHDA and SQIVND (reference sequence). After removal of 8 bases from V and 4 bases from J, the junction contained 2 bases not matched to a gene. CDR3 length equals 12 residues.